A selection of T cell receptor beta chains follows, all from one sample in a study of cytomegalovirus exposure and HLA in healthy donors. Sequenced by immunoSEQ multiplex PCR; TCRdb stores in-frame clones only, minus some. The table shows a few hundred thousand clones, with approximately 83% occurring only once. Sequencing was carried out using PBMCs. The receptors derive from a woman aged 18-30 years in good health and CMV-seronegative. Each CDR3 is given with its conserved first and last residue. A D gene is named only where the DNA matches it firmly. Size is stated for part of the rows, as once, few or many counts, or as a class when the clone is expanded.

>TRBD2|TRBV13|TRBJ2-5|NA
TGTGCCAGCAGCTCCAGGGCTAGCGGGAGGCCACTACCAATAGAGACCCAGTACTTC
CASSSRASGRPLPIETQYF
>NA|TRBV29-1|TRBJ2-7|NA
TGCAGCGTTGTCGCAGACTCCTACGAGCAGTACTTC
CSVVADSYEQYF
>NA|TRBV7-8|TRBJ1-2|few
TGTGCCAGCAGCTCTAGGACACCCATAATTGGCTATGGCTACACCTTC
CASSSRTPIIGYGYTF
>NA|TRBV4-3|TRBJ2-5|NA
TGCGCCAGCAGCCAAGATAGGGGAGAGACCCAGTACTTC
CASSQDRGETQYF
>NA|TRBV29-1|TRBJ2-7|NA
TGCAGCGTTACCCGGGGGGCTCAGCGGGGTCCCTACGAGCAGTACTTC
CSVTRGAQRGPYEQYF
>TRBD1|TRBV19|TRBJ2-7|NA
TGTGCCAGTAGTAGATTGGACAGGGAATACGACGAGCAGTACTTC
CASSRLDREYDEQYF
>NA|TRBV6-1|TRBJ1-2|few
TGTGCCAGCAGTGTCGACAGGATATATGGCTACACCTTC
CASSVDRIYGYTF
>TRBD1|TRBV11-1|TRBJ2-1|NA
TGTGCCAGCAGCTTTGCAGGGGGCAATGAGCAGTTCTTC
CASSFAGGNEQFF
>NA|TRBV4-3|TRBJ2-1|NA
TGCGCCAGCAGCCAAGACGATGAGCAGTTCTTC
CASSQDDEQFF
>NA|TRBV6-6|TRBJ1-2|NA
TGTGCCAGCAGTTACACCCCCGAGAATGGCTACACCTTC
CASSYTPENGYTF
>TRBD1|TRBV5-6|TRBJ1-1|NA
TGTGCCAGCAGCTTGTGGGGACAGGGGGCCGGGGCTTTCTTT
CASSLWGQGAGAFF
>NA|TRBV18|TRBJ2-3|NA
TGTGCCAGCTCCTCGGGGACAGATACGCAGTATTTT
CASSSGTDTQYF
>TRBD1|TRBV19|TRBJ1-1|NA
TGTGCCAGTAGTATCGTGGGGACAGGGAGTCTGAACACTGAAGCTTTCTTT
CASSIVGTGSLNTEAFF
>TRBD1|TRBV9|TRBJ1-2|NA
TGTGCCAGCAGCGTAGAACAGGGGGCAGTGGAAGGCTACACCTTC
CASSVEQGAVEGYTF
>TRBD1|TRBV27|TRBJ1-5|NA
TGTGCCAGCCAAGTCAGGGGGTACAATCAGCCCCAGCATTTT
CASQVRGYNQPQHF
>NA|TRBV5-1|TRBJ2-7|few
TGCGCCAGCAGACCCGCCCCAGGGGCGAGTGTCGAGCAGTACTTC
CASRPAPGASVEQYF
>TRBD1|TRBV11-2|TRBJ1-2|NA
TGTGCCAGCAGCTTAGATGTCATATCAGGGGGATCGGGCTACACCTTC
CASSLDVISGGSGYTF
>NA|TRBV6-1|TRBJ2-7|NA
TGTGCCAGCAGTTTCCGGACAGACTACAGGTACGAGCAGTACTTC
CASSFRTDYRYEQYF
>TRBD1|TRBV5-6|TRBJ1-4|NA
TGTGCCAGCAGCGGAACGGACAGGGACGGATGGGAAAAACTGTTTTTT
CASSGTDRDGWEKLFF
>NA|TRBV27|TRBJ2-5|NA
TGTGCCAGCAGTTTATATGGAGATCAAGAGACCCAGTACTTC
CASSLYGDQETQYF
>TRBD2|TRBV5-1|TRBJ2-3|once
TGCGCCAGCATCGACGGGACTAGCAGTACAGATACGCAGTATTTT
CASIDGTSSTDTQYF
>NA|TRBV4-2|TRBJ1-1|NA
TGTGCCAGCAGCCAGGGGGGTCTGCAGACGTTT
CASSQGGLQTF
>TRBD1|TRBV7-2|TRBJ1-1|NA
TGTGCCAGCAGCCGAGGCGGGACAGGCCACACTGAAGCTTTCTTT
CASSRGGTGHTEAFF
>NA|TRBV29-1|TRBJ2-1|NA
TGCAGCATCAGGCCCTACAATGAGCAGTTCTTC
CSIRPYNEQFF
>NA|TRBV7-3|TRBJ1-2|few
TGTGCCAGCAGCTTAGCCCAGGGTGCTGGCTACACCTTC
CASSLAQGAGYTF
>TRBD1|TRBV9|TRBJ1-1|once
TGTGCCAGCAGCTACGGACAGGGGGCTACTGAAGCTTTCTTT
CASSYGQGATEAFF
>TRBD1|TRBV7-2|TRBJ1-4|NA
TGTGCCAGCTTAGAATTTCCGGGACAGGCCGCCGAAAAACTGTTTTTT
CASLEFPGQAAEKLFF
>NA|TRBV30|TRBJ2-7|NA
TGTGCCTGGAGACCCAAAAAAGGGGGCGAGCAGTACTTC
CAWRPKKGGEQYF
>NA|TRBV5-6|TRBJ1-2|NA
TGTGCCAGTAACCCCGGGTCTCCCAGCGATGGCTACACCTTC
CASNPGSPSDGYTF
>TRBD1|TRBV5-1|TRBJ1-3|NA
TGCGCCAGCAGCGCCGACAGGGCTGGAAACACCATATATTTT
CASSADRAGNTIYF